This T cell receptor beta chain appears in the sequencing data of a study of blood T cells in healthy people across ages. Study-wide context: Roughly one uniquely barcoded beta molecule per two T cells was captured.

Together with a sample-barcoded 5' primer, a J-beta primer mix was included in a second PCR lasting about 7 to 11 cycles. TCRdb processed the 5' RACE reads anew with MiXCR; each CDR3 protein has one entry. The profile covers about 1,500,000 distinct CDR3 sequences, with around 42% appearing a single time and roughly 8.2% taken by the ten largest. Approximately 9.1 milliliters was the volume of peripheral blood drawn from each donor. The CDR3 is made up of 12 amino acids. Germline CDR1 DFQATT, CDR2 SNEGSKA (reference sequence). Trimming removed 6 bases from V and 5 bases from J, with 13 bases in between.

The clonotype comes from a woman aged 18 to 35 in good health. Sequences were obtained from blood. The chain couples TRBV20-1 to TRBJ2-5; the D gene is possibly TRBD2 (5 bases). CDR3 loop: CSARGRWETQYF. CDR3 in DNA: TGCAGTGCCCGGGGTCGGTGGGAGACCCAGTACTTC.